The 13 T cell receptor beta chains given below trace back to one sample, sequenced in a study of monozygotic twins with inflammatory bowel disease. TCRdb re-called the 5' RACE reads and gives one entry per CDR3 protein, without DNA. Across around 190,000 distinct CDR3 sequences, the top ten clones capture 1.5% to 2% of the sample. Sequencing was done on a sample of blood. These receptors all come from a human donor with ulcerative colitis or Crohn's disease, or a healthy co-twin of an affected twin (not recorded which).

The chain has TRBV20-1 and TRBJ2-2; the TCRdb call, TRBD1, lacks DNA for checking. The CDR3 covers 15 residues. The germline CDR1 and CDR2 sequences are DFQATT and SNEGSKA (reference sequence). CDR3 sequence reads: CSAPRTGQNTGELFF.

This chain connects TRBV7-8 to TRBJ1-1. The CDR3 runs to 13 residues. Germline V CDR1 and CDR2: SGHVS, FQNEAQ. The CDR3 sequence is CASSRMLGPEAFF.

The chain joins TRBV12-3 or TRBV12-4 to TRBJ2-4; TCRdb's assignment of TRBD2 cannot be checked, as there is no DNA. This CDR3 is built from 14 residues. This CDR3 is CASRSAGGADIQYF.

The chain is built from TRBV5-1 and TRBJ2-7; TCRdb's D call of TRBD1 is untestable without DNA. The V gene's germline CDR1 is SGHRS and CDR2 YFSETQ. The CDR3 spans 16 residues. CDR3 in amino acids: CASSLMLDNPTYEQYF.

This chain joins TRBV6-2 or TRBV6-3 and TRBJ2-1; TCRdb designates TRBD1, a call that cannot be tested without DNA. CDR3 length: 17 residues. Germline V lookup: CDR1 MNHEY, CDR2 SVGEGT. The CDR3 sequence: CASSTPGTESSYNEQFF.

This chain uses TRBV5-6 with TRBJ1-1. CDR1 SGHDT and CDR2 YYEEEE come from the germline V gene. The length of the CDR3 is 13 residues. This chain's CDR3 is CASSLVWNTEAFF. Full variable domain (rest looked up from reference TRBV5-6 and TRBJ1-1): DAGVTQSPTHLIKTRGQQVTLRCSPKSGHDTVSWYQQALGQGPQFIFQYYEEEERQRGNFPDRFSGHQFPNYSSELNVNALLLGDSALYLCASSLVWNTEAFFGQGTRLTVV.

The chain links TRBV27 to TRBJ1-5. The CDR3 is 14 amino acids. From germline, CDR1 is MNHEY and CDR2 SMNVEV (reference sequence). CDR3 residues: CASSPLNSNQPQHF.

This clonotype registers medium-sized by frequency. This chain connects TRBV5-1 to TRBJ2-3; absent DNA, TCRdb's TRBD1 call cannot be checked. The germline CDR1 and CDR2 sequences are SGHRS and YFSETQ. The CDR3 is made up of 16 amino acids. The CDR3 loop reads CASSSSRVYLTDTQYF. Looking up the rest from reference TRBV5-1 and TRBJ2-3 gives the full variable domain: KAGVTQTPRYLIKTRGQQVTLSCSPISGHRSVSWYQQTPGQGLQFLFEYFSETQRNKGNFPGRFSGRQFSNSRSEMNVSTLELGDSALYLCASSSSRVYLTDTQYFGPGTRLTVL.

This chain connects TRBV2 to TRBJ1-5; TCRdb's D call, TRBD1, is unchecked because there is no DNA. CDR1 is SNHLY and CDR2 is FYNNEI in the germline V gene. The CDR3 runs to 15 residues. The CDR3: CASRGTGTSPAPQHF. Complete variable domain (other parts from reference TRBV2 and TRBJ1-5): EPEVTQTPSHQVTQMGQEVILRCVPISNHLYFYWYRQILGQKVEFLVSFYNNEISEKSEIFDDQFSVERPDGSNFTLKIRSTKLEDSAMYFCASRGTGTSPAPQHFGDGTRLSIL.

The V gene is TRBV27, the J gene TRBJ2-3; with no DNA, the TCRdb D assignment of TRBD1 cannot be verified. Germline V gene data show CDR1 as MNHEY and CDR2 as SMNVEV (reference sequence). The CDR3 length is 15 residues. Here the CDR3 reads CASSSGQGHTDTQYF.

The chain uses TRBV21-1 and TRBJ2-2; with no DNA, the TCRdb D assignment of TRBD1 cannot be verified. TRBV21-1 counts as a pseudogene. The CDR3 has 16 residues. This CDR3 is CASSKALTGNGGELFF.

The genes are TRBV9 and TRBJ1-2. The germline gives CDR1 SGDLS, CDR2 YYNGEE. The CDR3 runs to 11 residues. The CDR3 is CASSLNYGYTF. The full variable domain, rest sourced from reference TRBV9 and TRBJ1-2, is DSGVTQTPKHLITATGQRVTLRCSPRSGDLSVYWYQQSLDQGLQFLIQYYNGEERAKGNILERFSAQQFPDLHSELNLSSLELGDSALYFCASSLNYGYTFGSGTRLTVV.

The J gene is TRBJ1-1, the V gene TRBV20-1; TCRdb indicates TRBD1, and absent DNA this call remains unverified. Germline values: CDR1 DFQATT, CDR2 SNEGSKA (reference sequence). The CDR3 contains 13 residues. CDR3 sequence: CSARGMGDTEAFF.